What follows is one T cell receptor beta chain and its context. The method was immunoSEQ multiplex PCR; TCRdb's version includes in-frame clones alone and lacks a portion of them. Here the sample spans approximately 190,000 clones, roughly 92% being singletons. The CDR3 is 15 amino acids. Trimming took off 4 bases at V and 3 bases at J, with 15 bases between the two ends. Germline CDR1 LGHNT, CDR2 FRNRAP. These data come from a study of T cell responses to AZD1222 COVID-19 vaccine. Here the sequenced sample was peripheral blood, taken on day 0 of AZD1222 vaccination. J is TRBJ1-1 and V is TRBV12-5, with D perhaps TRBD1 (6 bases). This sequence was found in an adult in good health. The CDR3 spells CASGSRGGSYTEAFF. The CDR3 DNA reads TGTGCTAGTGGTTCCCGAGGGGGGAGTTACACTGAAGCTTTCTTT.